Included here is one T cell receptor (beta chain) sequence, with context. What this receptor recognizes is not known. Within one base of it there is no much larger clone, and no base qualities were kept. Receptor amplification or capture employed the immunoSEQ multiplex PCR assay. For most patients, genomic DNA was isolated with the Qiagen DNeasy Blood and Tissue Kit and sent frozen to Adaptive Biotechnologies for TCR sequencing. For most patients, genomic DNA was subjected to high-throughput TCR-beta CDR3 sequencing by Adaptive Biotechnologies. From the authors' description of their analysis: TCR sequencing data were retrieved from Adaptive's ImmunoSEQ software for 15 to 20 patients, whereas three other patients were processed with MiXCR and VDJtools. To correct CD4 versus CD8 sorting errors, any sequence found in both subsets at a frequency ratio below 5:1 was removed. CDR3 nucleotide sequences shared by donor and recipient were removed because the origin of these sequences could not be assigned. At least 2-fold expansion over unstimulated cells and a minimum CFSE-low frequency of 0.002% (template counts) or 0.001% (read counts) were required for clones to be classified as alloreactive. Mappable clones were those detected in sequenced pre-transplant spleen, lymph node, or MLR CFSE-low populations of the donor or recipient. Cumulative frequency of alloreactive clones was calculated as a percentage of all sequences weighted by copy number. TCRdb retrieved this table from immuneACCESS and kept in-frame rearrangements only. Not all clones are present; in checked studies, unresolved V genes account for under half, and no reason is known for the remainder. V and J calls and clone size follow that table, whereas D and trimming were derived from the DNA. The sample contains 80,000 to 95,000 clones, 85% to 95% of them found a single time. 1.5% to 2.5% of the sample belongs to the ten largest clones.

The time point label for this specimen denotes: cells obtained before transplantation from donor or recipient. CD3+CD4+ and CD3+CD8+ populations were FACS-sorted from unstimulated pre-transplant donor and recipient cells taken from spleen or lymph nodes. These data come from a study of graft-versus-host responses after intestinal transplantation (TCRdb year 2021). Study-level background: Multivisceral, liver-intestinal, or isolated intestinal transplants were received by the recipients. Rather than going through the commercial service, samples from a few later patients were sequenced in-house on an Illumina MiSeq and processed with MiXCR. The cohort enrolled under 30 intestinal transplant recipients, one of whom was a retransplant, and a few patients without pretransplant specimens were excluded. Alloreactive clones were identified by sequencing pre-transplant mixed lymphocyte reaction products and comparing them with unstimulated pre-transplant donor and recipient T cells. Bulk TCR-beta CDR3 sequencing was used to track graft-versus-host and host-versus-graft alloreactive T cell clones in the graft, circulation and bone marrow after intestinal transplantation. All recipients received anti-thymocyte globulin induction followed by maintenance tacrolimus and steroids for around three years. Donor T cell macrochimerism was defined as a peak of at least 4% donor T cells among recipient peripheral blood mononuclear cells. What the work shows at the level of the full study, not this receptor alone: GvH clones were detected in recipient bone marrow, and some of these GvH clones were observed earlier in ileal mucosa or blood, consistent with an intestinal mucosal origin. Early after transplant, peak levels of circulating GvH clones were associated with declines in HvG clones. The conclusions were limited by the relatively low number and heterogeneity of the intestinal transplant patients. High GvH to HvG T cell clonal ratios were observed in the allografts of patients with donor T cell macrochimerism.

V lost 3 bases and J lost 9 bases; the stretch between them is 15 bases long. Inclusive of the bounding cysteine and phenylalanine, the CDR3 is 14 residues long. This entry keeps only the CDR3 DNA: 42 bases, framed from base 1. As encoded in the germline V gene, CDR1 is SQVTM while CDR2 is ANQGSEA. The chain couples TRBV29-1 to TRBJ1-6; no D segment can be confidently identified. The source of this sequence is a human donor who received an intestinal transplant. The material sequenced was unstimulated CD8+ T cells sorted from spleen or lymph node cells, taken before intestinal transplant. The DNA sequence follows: TGCAGCGTTGATATTGAGGGCCGAGGTTCACCCCTCCACTTT. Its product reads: CSVDIEGRGSPLHF. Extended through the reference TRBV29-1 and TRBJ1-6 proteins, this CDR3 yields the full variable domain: SAVISQKPSRDICQRGTSLTIQCQVDSQVTMMFWYRQQPGQSLTLIATANQGSEATYESGFVIDKFPISRPNLTFSTLTVSNMSPEDSSIYLCSVDIEGRGSPLHFGNGTRLTVT.